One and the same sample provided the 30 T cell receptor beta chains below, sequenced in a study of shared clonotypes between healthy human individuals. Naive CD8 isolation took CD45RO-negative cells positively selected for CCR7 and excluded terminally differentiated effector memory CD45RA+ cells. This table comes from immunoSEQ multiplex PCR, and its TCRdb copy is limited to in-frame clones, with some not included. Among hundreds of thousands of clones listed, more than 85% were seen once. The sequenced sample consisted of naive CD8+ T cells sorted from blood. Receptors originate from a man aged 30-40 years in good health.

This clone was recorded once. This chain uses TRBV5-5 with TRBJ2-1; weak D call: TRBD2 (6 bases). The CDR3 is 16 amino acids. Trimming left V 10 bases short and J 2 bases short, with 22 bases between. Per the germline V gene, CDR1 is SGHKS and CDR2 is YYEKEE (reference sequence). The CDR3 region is CAGRPSWDFTYNEQFF. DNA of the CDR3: TGTGCCGGACGACCCAGCTGGGACTTTACCTACAATGAGCAGTTCTTC.

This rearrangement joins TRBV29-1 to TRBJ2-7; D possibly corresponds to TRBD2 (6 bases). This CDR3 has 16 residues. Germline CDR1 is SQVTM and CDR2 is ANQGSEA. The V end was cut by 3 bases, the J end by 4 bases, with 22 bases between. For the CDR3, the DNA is TGCAGCGTTGAGGGTTCTAAGGAGGGCTACCTTTACGAGCAGTACTTC. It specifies CSVEGSKEGYLYEQYF.

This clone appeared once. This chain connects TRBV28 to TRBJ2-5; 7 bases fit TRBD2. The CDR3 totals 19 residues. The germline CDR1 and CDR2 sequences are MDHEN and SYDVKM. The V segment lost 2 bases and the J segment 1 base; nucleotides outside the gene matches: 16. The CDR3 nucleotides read TGTGCCAGCAGTTTAACCCTTTTGGGGGGAGGGCCCCCCCAAGAGACCCAGTACTTC. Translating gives CASSLTLLGGGPPQETQYF.

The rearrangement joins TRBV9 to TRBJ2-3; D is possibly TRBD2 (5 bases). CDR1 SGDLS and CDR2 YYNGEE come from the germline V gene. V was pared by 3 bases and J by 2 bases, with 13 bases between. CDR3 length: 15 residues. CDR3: CASSGSGSITDTQYF. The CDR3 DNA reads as TGTGCCAGCAGCGGGAGCGGCTCCATCACAGATACGCAGTATTTT.

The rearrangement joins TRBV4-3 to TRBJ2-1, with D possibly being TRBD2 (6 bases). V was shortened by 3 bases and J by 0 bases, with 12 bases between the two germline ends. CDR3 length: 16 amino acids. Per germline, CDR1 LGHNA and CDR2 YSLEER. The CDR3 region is CASSQPAGNSYNEQFF. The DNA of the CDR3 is TGCGCCAGCAGCCAGCCAGCGGGCAACTCCTACAATGAGCAGTTCTTC.

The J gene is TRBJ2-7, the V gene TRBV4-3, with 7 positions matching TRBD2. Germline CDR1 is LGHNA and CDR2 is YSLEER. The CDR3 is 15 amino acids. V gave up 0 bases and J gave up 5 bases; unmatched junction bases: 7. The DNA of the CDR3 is TGCGCCAGCAGCCAAGACGCGGGAGAATCGGACGAGCAGTACTTC. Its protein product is CASSQDAGESDEQYF.

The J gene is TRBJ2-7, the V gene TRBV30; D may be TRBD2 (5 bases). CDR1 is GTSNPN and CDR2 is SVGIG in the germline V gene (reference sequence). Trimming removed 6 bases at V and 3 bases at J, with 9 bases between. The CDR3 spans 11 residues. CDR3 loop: CACSRGYEQYF. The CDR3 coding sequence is TGTGCCTGTTCCCGGGGCTACGAGCAGTACTTC.

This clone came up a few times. CDR3 loop: CASRIEWAHNEQFF. The CDR3, as DNA: TGTGCCAGCAGAATTGAATGGGCCCACAATGAGCAGTTCTTC. The chain uses TRBV27 and TRBJ2-1; D remains unclear. This CDR3 is 14 amino acids long. Between the trimmed V and J ends, which lost 6 bases and 5 bases, there was a span of 14 bases. The V gene's germline CDR1 is MNHEY and CDR2 SMNVEV (reference sequence).

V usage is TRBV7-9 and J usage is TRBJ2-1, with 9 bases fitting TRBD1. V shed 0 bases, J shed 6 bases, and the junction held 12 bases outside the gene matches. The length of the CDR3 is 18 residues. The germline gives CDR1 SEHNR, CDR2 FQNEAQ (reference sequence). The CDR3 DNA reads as TGTGCCAGCAGCTTAGCCGGCTATGGAGAGACAGGGGGCAATGAGCAGTTCTTC. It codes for CASSLAGYGETGGNEQFF. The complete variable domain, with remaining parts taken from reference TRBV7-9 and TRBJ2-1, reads DTGVSQNPRHKITKRGQNVTFRCDPISEHNRLYWYRQTLGQGPEFLTYFQNEAQLEKSRLLSDRFSAERPKGSFSTLEIQRTEQGDSAMYLCASSLAGYGETGGNEQFFGPGTRLTVL.

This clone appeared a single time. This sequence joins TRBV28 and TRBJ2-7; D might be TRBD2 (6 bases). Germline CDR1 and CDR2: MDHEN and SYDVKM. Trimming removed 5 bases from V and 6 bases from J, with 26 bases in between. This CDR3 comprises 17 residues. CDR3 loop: CASSTGMEGTPLGEQYF. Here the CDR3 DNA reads TGTGCCAGCAGTACTGGCATGGAGGGTACCCCATTGGGCGAGCAGTACTTC.

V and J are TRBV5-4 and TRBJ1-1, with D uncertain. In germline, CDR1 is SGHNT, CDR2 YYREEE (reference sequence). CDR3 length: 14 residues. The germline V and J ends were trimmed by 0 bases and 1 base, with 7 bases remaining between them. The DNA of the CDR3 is TGTGCCAGCAGCTTGGCTGGTCGGAACACTGAAGCTTTCTTT. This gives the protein CASSLAGRNTEAFF.

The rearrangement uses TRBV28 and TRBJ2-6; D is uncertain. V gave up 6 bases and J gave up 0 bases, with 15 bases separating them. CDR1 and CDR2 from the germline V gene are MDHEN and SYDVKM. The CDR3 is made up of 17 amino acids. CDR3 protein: CASSRRLSYSGANVLTF. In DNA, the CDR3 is TGTGCCAGCAGCAGACGCCTTTCGTACTCTGGGGCCAACGTCCTGACTTTC.

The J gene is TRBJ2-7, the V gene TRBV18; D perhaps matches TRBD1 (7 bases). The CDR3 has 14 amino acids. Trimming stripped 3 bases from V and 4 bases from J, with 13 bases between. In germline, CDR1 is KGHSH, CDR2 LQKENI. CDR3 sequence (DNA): TGTGCCAGCTCACCGGGCAGGGGGGAATACGAGCAGTACTTC. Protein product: CASSPGRGEYEQYF. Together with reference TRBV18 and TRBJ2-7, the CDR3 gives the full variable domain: NAGVMQNPRHLVRRRGQEARLRCSPMKGHSHVYWYRQLPEEGLKFMVYLQKENIIDESGMPKERFSAEFPKEGPSILRIQQVVRGDSAAYFCASSPGRGEYEQYFGPGTRLTVT.

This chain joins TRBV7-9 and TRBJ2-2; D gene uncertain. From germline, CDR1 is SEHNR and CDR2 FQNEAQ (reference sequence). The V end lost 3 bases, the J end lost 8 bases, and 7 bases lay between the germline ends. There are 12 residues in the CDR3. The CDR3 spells CASSLTRGELFF. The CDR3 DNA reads TGTGCCAGCAGCTTGACAAGGGGGGAGCTGTTTTTT.

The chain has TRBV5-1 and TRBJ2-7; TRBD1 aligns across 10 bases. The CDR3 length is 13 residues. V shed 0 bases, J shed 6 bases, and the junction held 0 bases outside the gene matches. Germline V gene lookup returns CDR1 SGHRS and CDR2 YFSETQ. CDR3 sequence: CASSLGTGGEQYF. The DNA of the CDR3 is TGCGCCAGCAGCTTGGGGACAGGGGGCGAGCAGTACTTC. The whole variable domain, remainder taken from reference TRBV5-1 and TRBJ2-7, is KAGVTQTPRYLIKTRGQQVTLSCSPISGHRSVSWYQQTPGQGLQFLFEYFSETQRNKGNFPGRFSGRQFSNSRSEMNVSTLELGDSALYLCASSLGTGGEQYFGPGTRLTVT.

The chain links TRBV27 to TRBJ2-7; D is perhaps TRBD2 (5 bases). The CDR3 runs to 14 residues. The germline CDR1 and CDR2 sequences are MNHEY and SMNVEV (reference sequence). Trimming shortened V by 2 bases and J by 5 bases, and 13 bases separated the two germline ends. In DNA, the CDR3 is TGTGCCAGCAGTTTAAATTGGCCTAGCCACGAGCAGTACTTC. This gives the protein CASSLNWPSHEQYF.

CDR3 amino acids: CASSIIAGDYNEQFF. The CDR3 DNA follows: TGTGCCAGTAGTATTATAGCGGGGGACTACAATGAGCAGTTCTTC. The chain recombines TRBV19 with TRBJ2-1, with 9 bases lining up with TRBD2. J gave up 3 bases and V 3 bases, and 3 bases lay outside the gene matches. This CDR3 spans 15 amino acids. Germline V lookup: CDR1 LNHDA, CDR2 SQIVND (reference sequence).

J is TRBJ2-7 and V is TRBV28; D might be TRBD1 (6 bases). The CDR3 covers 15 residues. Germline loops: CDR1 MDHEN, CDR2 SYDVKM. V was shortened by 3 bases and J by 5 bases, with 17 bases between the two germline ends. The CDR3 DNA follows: TGTGCCAGCAGTTTTTCCCTCACAGGGTCTGACGAGCAGTACTTC. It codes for CASSFSLTGSDEQYF.

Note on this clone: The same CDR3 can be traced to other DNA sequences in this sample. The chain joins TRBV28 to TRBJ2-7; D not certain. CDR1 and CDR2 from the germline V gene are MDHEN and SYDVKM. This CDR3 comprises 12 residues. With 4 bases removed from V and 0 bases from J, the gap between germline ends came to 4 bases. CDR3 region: CASSSSSYEQYF. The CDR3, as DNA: TGTGCCAGCAGTTCCAGCTCCTACGAGCAGTACTTC.

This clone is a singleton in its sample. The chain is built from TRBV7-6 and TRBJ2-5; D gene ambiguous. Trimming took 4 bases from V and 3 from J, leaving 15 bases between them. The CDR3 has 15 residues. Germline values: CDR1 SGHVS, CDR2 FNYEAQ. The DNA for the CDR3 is TGTGCCAGCAGCTCCCCGGAGAGAAAAAAAGAGACCCAGTACTTC. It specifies CASSSPERKKETQYF. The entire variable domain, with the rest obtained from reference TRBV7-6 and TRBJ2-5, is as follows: GAGVSQSPRYKVTKRGQDVALRCDPISGHVSLYWYRQALGQGPEFLTYFNYEAQQDKSGLPNDRFSAERPEGSISTLTIQRTEQRDSAMYRCASSSPERKKETQYFGPGTRLLVL.

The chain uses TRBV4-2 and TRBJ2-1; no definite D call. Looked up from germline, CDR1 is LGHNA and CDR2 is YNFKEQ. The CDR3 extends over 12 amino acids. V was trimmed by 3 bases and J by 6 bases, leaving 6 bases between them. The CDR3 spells CASSHLGNEQFF. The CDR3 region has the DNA TGTGCCAGCAGCCACTTAGGCAATGAGCAGTTCTTC.

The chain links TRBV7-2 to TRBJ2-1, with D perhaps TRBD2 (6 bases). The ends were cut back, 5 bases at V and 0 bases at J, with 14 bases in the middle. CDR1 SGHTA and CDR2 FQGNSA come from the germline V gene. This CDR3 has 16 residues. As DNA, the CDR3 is TGTGCCAGCAGCCAAGATAGCGGTTCCTCCTACAATGAGCAGTTCTTC. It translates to CASSQDSGSSYNEQFF. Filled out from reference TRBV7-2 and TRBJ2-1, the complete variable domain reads GAGVSQSPSNKVTEKGKDVELRCDPISGHTALYWYRQSLGQGLEFLIYFQGNSAPDKSGLPSDRFSAERTGGSVSTLTIQRTQQEDSAVYLCASSQDSGSSYNEQFFGPGTRLTVL.

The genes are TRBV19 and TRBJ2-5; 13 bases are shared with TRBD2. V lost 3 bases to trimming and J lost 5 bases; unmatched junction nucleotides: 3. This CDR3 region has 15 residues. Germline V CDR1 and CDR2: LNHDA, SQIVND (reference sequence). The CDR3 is CASSMGLAGMETQYF. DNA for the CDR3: TGTGCCAGTAGTATGGGACTAGCGGGAATGGAGACCCAGTACTTC.

The CDR3 nucleotides read TGTGCCAGTAGTATAATTCGGGGGCACGTCAATGAGCAGTTCTTC. This translates into CASSIIRGHVNEQFF. The chain is built from TRBV19 and TRBJ2-1, with D perhaps being TRBD1 or TRBD2 (6 bases each). Trimming took 2 bases from V and 6 from J, leaving 14 bases between them. CDR3 length: 15 amino acids. Germline CDR1 LNHDA, CDR2 SQIVND (reference sequence).

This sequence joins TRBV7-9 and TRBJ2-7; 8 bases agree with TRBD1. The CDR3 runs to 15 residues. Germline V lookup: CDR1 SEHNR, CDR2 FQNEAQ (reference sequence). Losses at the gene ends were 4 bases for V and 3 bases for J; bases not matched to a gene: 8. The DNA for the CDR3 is TGTGCCAGCAGCTCCGATTGGACAGGGCGCTACGAGCAGTACTTC. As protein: CASSSDWTGRYEQYF.

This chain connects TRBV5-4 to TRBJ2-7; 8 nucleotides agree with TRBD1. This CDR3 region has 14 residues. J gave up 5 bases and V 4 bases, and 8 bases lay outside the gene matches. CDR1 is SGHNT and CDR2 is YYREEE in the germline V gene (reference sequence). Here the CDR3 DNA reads TGTGCCAGCAGCCGCCCGGACAGGGCGAACGAGCAGTACTTC. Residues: CASSRPDRANEQYF.

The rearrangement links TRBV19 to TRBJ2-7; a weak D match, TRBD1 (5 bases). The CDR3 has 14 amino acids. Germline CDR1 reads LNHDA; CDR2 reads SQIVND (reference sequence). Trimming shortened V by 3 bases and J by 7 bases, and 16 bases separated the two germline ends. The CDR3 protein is CASSIHQGNGEQYF. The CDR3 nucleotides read TGTGCCAGTAGTATCCATCAGGGCAATGGGGAGCAGTACTTC.

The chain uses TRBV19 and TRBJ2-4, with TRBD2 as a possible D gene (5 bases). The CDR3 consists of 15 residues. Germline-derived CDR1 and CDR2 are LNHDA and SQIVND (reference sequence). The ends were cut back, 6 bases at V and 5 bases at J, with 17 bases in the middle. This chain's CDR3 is CASREDALGENIQYF. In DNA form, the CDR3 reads TGTGCCAGTAGAGAGGACGCCCTCGGGGAAAACATTCAGTACTTC.

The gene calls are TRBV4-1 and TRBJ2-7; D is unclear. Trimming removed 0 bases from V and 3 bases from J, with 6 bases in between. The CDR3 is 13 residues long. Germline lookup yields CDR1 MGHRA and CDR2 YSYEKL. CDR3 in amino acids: CASSQEIRYEQYF. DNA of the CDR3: TGCGCCAGCAGCCAAGAAATTCGCTACGAGCAGTACTTC.

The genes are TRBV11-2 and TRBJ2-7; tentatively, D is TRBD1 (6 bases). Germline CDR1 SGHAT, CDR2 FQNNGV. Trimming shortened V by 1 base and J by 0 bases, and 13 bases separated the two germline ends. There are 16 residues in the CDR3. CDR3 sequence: CASSLAGQTTSYEQYF. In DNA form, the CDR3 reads TGTGCCAGCAGCTTAGCTGGACAGACTACCTCCTACGAGCAGTACTTC.